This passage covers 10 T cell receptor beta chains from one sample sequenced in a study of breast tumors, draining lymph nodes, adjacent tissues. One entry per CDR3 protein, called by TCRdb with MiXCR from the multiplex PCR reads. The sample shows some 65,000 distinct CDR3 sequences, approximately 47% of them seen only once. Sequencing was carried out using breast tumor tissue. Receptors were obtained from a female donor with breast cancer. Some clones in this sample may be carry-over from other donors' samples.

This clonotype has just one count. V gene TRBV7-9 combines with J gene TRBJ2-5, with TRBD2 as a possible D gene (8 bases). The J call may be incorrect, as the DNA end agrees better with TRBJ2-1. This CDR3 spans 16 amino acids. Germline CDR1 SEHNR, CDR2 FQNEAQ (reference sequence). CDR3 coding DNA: TGTGCCAGCAGCTCCCGAGCGGGGGAACGGACAGGTGAGCAGTTCTTC. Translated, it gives CASSSRAGERTGEQFF.

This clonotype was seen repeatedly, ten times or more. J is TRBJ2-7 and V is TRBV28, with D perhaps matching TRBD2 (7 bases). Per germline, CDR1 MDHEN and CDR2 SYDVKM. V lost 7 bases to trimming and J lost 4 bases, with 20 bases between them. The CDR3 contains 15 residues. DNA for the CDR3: TGTGCCAGCACAGCAGCGGGACATCAACTTTACGAGCAGTACTTC. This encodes CASTAAGHQLYEQYF.

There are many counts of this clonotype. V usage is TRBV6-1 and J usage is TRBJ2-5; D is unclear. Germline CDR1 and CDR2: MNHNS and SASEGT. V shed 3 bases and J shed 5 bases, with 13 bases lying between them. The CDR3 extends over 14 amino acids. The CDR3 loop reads CASSDRWGWETQYF. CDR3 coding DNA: TGTGCCAGCAGTGATAGGTGGGGTTGGGAGACCCAGTACTTC.

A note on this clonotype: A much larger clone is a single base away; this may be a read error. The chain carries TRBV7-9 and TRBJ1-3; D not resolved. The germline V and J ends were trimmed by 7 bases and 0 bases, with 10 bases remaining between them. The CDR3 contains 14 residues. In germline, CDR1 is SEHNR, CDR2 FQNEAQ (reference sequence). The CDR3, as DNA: TGTGCCAGCACCCGGGCGGACTCTGGAAACACCATATATTTT. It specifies CASTRADSGNTIYF.

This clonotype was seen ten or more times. In nucleotides, the CDR3 is TGTGCCAGCAGTTTGGTAGGGGCACGGGAGACCCAGTACTTC. Translating it yields CASSLVGARETQYF. V and J are TRBV27 and TRBJ2-5, with D perhaps matching TRBD1 (5 bases). There are 14 residues in the CDR3. CDR1 MNHEY and CDR2 SMNVEV come from the germline V gene (reference sequence). V lost 3 bases to trimming and J lost 5 bases, with 13 bases between them.

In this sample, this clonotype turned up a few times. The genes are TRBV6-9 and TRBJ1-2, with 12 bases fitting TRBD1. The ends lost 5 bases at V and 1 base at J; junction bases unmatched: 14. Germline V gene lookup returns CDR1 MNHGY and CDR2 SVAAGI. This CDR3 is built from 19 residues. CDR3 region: CASSHPGTGGILNNYGYTF. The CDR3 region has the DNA TGTGCCAGCAGTCACCCGGGGACAGGGGGCATTTTAAATAACTATGGCTACACCTTC.

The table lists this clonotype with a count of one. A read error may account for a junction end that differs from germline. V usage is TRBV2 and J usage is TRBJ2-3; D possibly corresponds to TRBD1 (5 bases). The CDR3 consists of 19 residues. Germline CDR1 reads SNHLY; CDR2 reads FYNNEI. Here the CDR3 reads CASRPGVSNWWGYTDTQYF. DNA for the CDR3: TGTGCCAGCAGGCCCGGCGTCTCAAACTGGTGGGGCTACACAGATACCCAGTATTTT.

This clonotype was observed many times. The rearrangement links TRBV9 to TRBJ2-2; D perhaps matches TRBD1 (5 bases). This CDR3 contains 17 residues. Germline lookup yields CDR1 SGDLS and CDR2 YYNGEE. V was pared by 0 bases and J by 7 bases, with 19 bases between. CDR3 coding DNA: TGTGCCAGCAGCGTAGCTAGGGGCAAACCATCAAGCGGGGAGCTGTTTTTT. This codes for CASSVARGKPSSGELFF.

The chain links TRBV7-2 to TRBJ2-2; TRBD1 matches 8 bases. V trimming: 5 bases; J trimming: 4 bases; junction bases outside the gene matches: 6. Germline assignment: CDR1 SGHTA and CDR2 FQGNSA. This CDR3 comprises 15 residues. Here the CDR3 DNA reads TGTGCCAGCAGCCCCGTGACAGGGGTCACCGGGGAGCTGTTTTTT. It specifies CASSPVTGVTGELFF.

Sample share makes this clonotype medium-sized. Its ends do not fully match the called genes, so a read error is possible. CDR3 nucleotide sequence: TGTGCTAGCAGCGGTAGCGGGGGGGCCGGCGAGACCCAGTACTTC. Protein product: CASSGSGGAGETQYF. The rearrangement links TRBV7-7 to TRBJ2-5; 11 bases agree with TRBD2. This CDR3 region has 15 residues. CDR1 and CDR2 (germline): SSHAT, FNYEAQ (reference sequence).